These 15 T cell receptor beta chains share one sample of origin, sequenced in a study of blood T cell repertoires in COVID-19. This table comes from immunoSEQ multiplex PCR, and its TCRdb copy is limited to in-frame clones, with some not included. The sample includes around 120,000 clones, around 87% of them seen just once. Sequencing was done on a sample of peripheral blood. The receptors were sampled from a woman aged 60-70 years with COVID-19, enrolled during active disease.

The rearrangement joins TRBV4-1 to TRBJ1-1; D not certain. The germline gives CDR1 MGHRA, CDR2 YSYEKL. This CDR3 comprises 15 residues. With 0 bases removed from V and 1 base from J, the gap between germline ends came to 9 bases. In DNA form, the CDR3 reads TGCGCCAGCAGCCAAGATCTGTGGGCGAACACTGAAGCTTTCTTT. Protein: CASSQDLWANTEAFF.

The chain employs TRBV7-3 and TRBJ2-1; 11 bases match TRBD2. The germline CDR1 and CDR2 sequences are SGHTA and FQGTGA. The V gene end was trimmed by 0 bases and the J gene end by 5 bases; junction bases not matched to a gene: 0. There are 15 residues in the CDR3. CDR3 sequence (DNA): TGTGCCAGCAGCTTAACTAGCGGGGGGGACAATGAGCAGTTCTTC. Translated: CASSLTSGGDNEQFF. Supplemented by reference TRBV7-3 and TRBJ2-1, the full variable domain reads GAGVSQTPSNKVTEKGKYVELRCDPISGHTALYWYRQSLGQGPEFLIYFQGTGAADDSGLPNDRFFAVRPEGSVSTLKIQRTERGDSAVYLCASSLTSGGDNEQFFGPGTRLTVL.

The chain links TRBV19 to TRBJ1-5, with 9 bases lining up with TRBD1. Germline V gene data show CDR1 as LNHDA and CDR2 as SQIVND (reference sequence). Trimming removed 10 bases from V and 4 bases from J; junction bases left unmatched: 5. The CDR3 runs to 13 residues. The CDR3 sequence is CATRTGENQPQHF. DNA of the CDR3: TGTGCCACCCGGACAGGGGAAAATCAGCCCCAGCATTTT.

This clone has a single count. This sequence joins TRBV7-2 and TRBJ2-7, with D perhaps TRBD2 (6 bases). Germline loops: CDR1 SGHTA, CDR2 FQGNSA. This CDR3 region has 13 residues. Trimming cost V 3 bases and J 2 bases, with 8 bases left between them. This CDR3 reads CASSFGTPYEQYF. As DNA, the CDR3 is TGTGCCAGCAGCTTTGGGACTCCCTACGAGCAGTACTTC.

The rearrangement links TRBV2 to TRBJ2-7, with D possibly being TRBD1 (5 bases). The CDR3 is made up of 15 amino acids. Germline-derived CDR1 and CDR2 are SNHLY and FYNNEI. V was trimmed by 6 bases and J by 3 bases, leaving 18 bases between them. The CDR3 coding sequence is TGTGCCAGCAGGGACCGAGAACAGGTCAACTACGAGCAGTACTTC. This sequence encodes CASRDREQVNYEQYF.

CDR3 loop: CASSLDSYMNTEAFF. CDR3 DNA sequence: TGCGCCAGCAGCTTGGACAGCTACATGAACACTGAAGCTTTCTTT. The chain recombines TRBV5-1 with TRBJ1-1; no clear D gene. The CDR3 is 15 residues long. The ends were cut back, 0 bases at V and 0 bases at J, with 9 bases in the middle. Germline CDR1 and CDR2: SGHRS and YFSETQ.

The CDR3 nucleotides are TGCGCCAGCAGCTTGGGGCAGTTCGCCTACGAGCAGTACTTC. Its protein product is CASSLGQFAYEQYF. V gene TRBV5-1 combines with J gene TRBJ2-7; D not certain. Germline CDR1 SGHRS, CDR2 YFSETQ. This CDR3 spans 14 amino acids. V was pared by 0 bases and J by 2 bases, with 9 bases between.

The genes are TRBV2 and TRBJ1-2, with D possibly being TRBD1 (6 bases). Deletions cut 8 bases from V and 3 bases from J, with 10 bases between. Looked up from germline, CDR1 is SNHLY and CDR2 is FYNNEI. The CDR3 loop spans 12 amino acids. The CDR3 region is CASSQGYYGYTF. In DNA, the CDR3 is TGTGCCAGCTCTCAGGGGTACTATGGCTACACCTTC.

The chain links TRBV7-9 to TRBJ2-1; TRBD2 matches at 7 bases. Germline CDR1 reads SEHNR; CDR2 reads FQNEAQ (reference sequence). V dropped 2 bases and J dropped 5; count of bases not matched to a gene: 0. The CDR3 sequence is 13 residues long. CDR3: CASSLTSDNEQFF. CDR3 sequence (DNA): TGTGCCAGCAGCTTAACTAGCGACAATGAGCAGTTCTTC.

The V gene is TRBV7-2, the J gene TRBJ1-6, with 10 bases that match TRBD1. Germline-derived CDR1 and CDR2 are SGHTA and FQGNSA. The ends lost 3 bases at V and 7 bases at J; junction bases unmatched: 3. The CDR3 runs to 15 residues. CDR3 in DNA: TGTGCCAGCAGCTTGGACAGGGGGGGCAATTCACCCCTCCACTTT. This translates into CASSLDRGGNSPLHF.

The V call is TRBV7-8, the J call TRBJ1-2, with 8 bases that match TRBD1. Germline trimming cut 3 bases from V and 0 bases from J; bases unmatched to any gene: 6. Germline V gene lookup returns CDR1 SGHVS and CDR2 FQNEAQ. The CDR3 is 16 amino acids. CDR3: CASSFSGTGANYGYTF. As DNA, the CDR3 is TGTGCCAGCAGCTTCTCCGGGACAGGAGCTAACTATGGCTACACCTTC. Using reference TRBV7-8 and TRBJ1-2 for the parts outside the CDR3, the full variable domain is GAGVSQSPRYKVAKRGQDVALRCDPISGHVSLFWYQQALGQGPEFLTYFQNEAQLDKSGLPSDRFFAERPEGSVSTLKIQRTQQEDSAVYLCASSFSGTGANYGYTFGSGTRLTVV.

This clone showed up just once. The gene calls are TRBV12-3 or TRBV12-4 and TRBJ1-1; D not certain. Trimming removed 3 bases at V and 5 bases at J, with 7 bases between. The CDR3 has 12 amino acids. The CDR3 DNA is TGTGCCAGCAGTTTTCAGGCTACTGAAGCTTTCTTT. Residues: CASSFQATEAFF.

This chain joins TRBV19 and TRBJ2-7, with D possibly matching TRBD2 (6 bases). CDR3 size: 15 residues. Trimming removed 2 bases at V and 7 bases at J, with 18 bases between. CDR1 and CDR2 from the germline V gene are LNHDA and SQIVND (reference sequence). The CDR3 spells CASSILVRGVGEQYF. For the CDR3, the DNA is TGTGCCAGTAGTATATTGGTCCGCGGGGTAGGAGAGCAGTACTTC.

This clone is a singleton in its sample. The chain has TRBV2 and TRBJ1-1; D is possibly TRBD1 (5 bases). From germline, CDR1 is SNHLY and CDR2 FYNNEI. The V and J ends lost 6 bases and 1 base respectively, with 6 bases between them. The CDR3 runs 12 residues. CDR3 in amino acids: CASSQGNTEAFF. In nucleotides, the CDR3 is TGTGCCAGCAGCCAGGGGAACACTGAAGCTTTCTTT.

This chain uses TRBV4-1 with TRBJ1-5, with D unresolved. The CDR3 extends over 16 amino acids. V shed 1 base and J shed 5 bases, with 15 bases lying between them. The germline V gene encodes CDR1 MGHRA and CDR2 YSYEKL. The CDR3 nucleotides read TGCGCCAGCAGCCAAGTTTCAGGCCGTCGAGATCAGCCCCAGCATTTT. Translated: CASSQVSGRRDQPQHF.